These 19 T cell receptor beta chains were sequenced from one sample in a study of early T cells in non-severe SARS-CoV-2 infection. TCRdb reprocessed the 5' RACE reads with MiXCR, giving one entry per CDR3 protein. This table has 60,000 to 65,000 distinct CDR3 sequences, approximately 12% appearing once. The specimen sequenced was whole blood. The source of these receptors is an adult who was a healthcare worker with PCR-confirmed SARS-CoV-2 infection or an uninfected control (not recorded which).

This chain uses TRBV7-2 with TRBJ2-1; D gene uncertain. Germline V lookup: CDR1 SGHTA, CDR2 FQGNSA. The CDR3 totals 13 residues. V was shortened by 4 bases and J by 5 bases, with 9 bases between the two germline ends. The CDR3 region has the DNA TGTGCCAGCAGCTCTTCGTTGGACAATGAGCAGTTCTTC. Translated, it gives CASSSSLDNEQFF.

At least ten counts were recorded for this clonotype. V and J are TRBV4-3 and TRBJ2-5; TRBD1 might be the D (5 bases). Trimming stripped 1 base from V and 0 bases from J, with 9 bases between. The CDR3 is 15 residues long. CDR1 is LGHNA, CDR2 YSLEER, per germline. The chain's CDR3 is CASSQGGNNQETQYF. Written as DNA, the CDR3 is TGCGCCAGCAGCCAAGGGGGCAACAACCAAGAGACCCAGTACTTC.

This clonotype turned up a few times. The V and J genes are TRBV9 and TRBJ1-1, with D possibly matching TRBD1 (6 bases). V shed 4 bases and J shed 5 bases, with 15 bases lying between them. Germline assignment: CDR1 SGDLS and CDR2 YYNGEE. This CDR3 has 14 residues. CDR3 sequence: CASSPTPGDTEAFF. The CDR3 DNA is TGTGCCAGCAGCCCCACACCAGGGGATACTGAAGCTTTCTTT.

This clonotype occurred many times. The gene calls are TRBV20-1 and TRBJ2-1, with TRBD1 identical over 7 bases. The germline CDR1 and CDR2 sequences are DFQATT and SNEGSKA (reference sequence). Trimming took 3 bases from V and 8 from J; bases not matched to a gene: 7. CDR3 length: 13 amino acids. The CDR3, as DNA: TGCAGTGCTAGGGCGACAGGGACCCATGAGCAGTTCTTC. This codes for CSARATGTHEQFF.

This clonotype was observed a few times. This chain uses TRBV2 with TRBJ2-7; D is perhaps TRBD1 (5 bases). The CDR3 extends over 14 amino acids. The germline CDR1 and CDR2 sequences are SNHLY and FYNNEI. Trimming removed 4 bases from V and 0 bases from J, with 10 bases in between. This CDR3 reads CASSGGLNSYEQYF. In nucleotides, the CDR3 is TGTGCCAGCAGTGGGGGCCTTAACTCCTACGAGCAGTACTTC.

This clonotype was observed many times. The chain combines TRBV30 with TRBJ1-4, with TRBD1 as a possible D gene (6 bases). Germline CDR1 GTSNPN, CDR2 SVGIG (reference sequence). This CDR3 comprises 13 residues. The V end lost 4 bases, the J end lost 6 bases, and 12 bases lay between the germline ends. CDR3 residues: CAWTRGADEKLFF. The CDR3 DNA sequence: TGTGCCTGGACCAGGGGCGCAGATGAAAAACTGTTTTTT.

For this clonotype: At one end the junction does not follow the germline gene, possibly because of a read error. The chain recombines TRBV15 with TRBJ1-2; 7 bases align to TRBD1. Germline V lookup: CDR1 LNHNV, CDR2 YYDKDF (reference sequence). CDR3 length: 13 residues. The CDR3 DNA follows: TGTGTCACCAGCAGGGAGGGGGCTTATGGCTACACCTTC. This encodes CVTSREGAYGYTF.

This chain joins TRBV24-1 and TRBJ2-3; 7 nucleotides match TRBD2. Per the germline V gene, CDR1 is KGHDR and CDR2 is SFDVKD. This CDR3 has 11 residues. V gave up 4 bases and J gave up 13 bases; unmatched junction bases: 4. The CDR3 sequence is CATSEAGEEYF. CDR3 DNA sequence: TGTGCCACCAGTGAGGCGGGAGAGGAGTATTTT.

This clonotype was counted at least ten times. The chain couples TRBV20-1 to TRBJ1-2, with D tentatively TRBD1 (5 bases). V lost 0 bases and J lost 8, with 16 bases in between. CDR3 size: 14 residues. The V gene's germline CDR1 is DFQATT and CDR2 SNEGSKA (reference sequence). The CDR3 sequence: CSARDRVRGYGYTF. The CDR3 DNA reads as TGCAGTGCTAGAGATCGTGTTCGGGGGTACGGCTACACCTTC.

This clonotype was found a few times. The rearrangement joins TRBV27 to TRBJ2-7, with TRBD2 as a possible D gene (6 bases). Germline-derived CDR1 and CDR2 are MNHEY and SMNVEV (reference sequence). V lost 2 bases and J 5 bases, leaving 13 bases between the germline ends. The CDR3 extends over 14 amino acids. Here the CDR3 reads CASSLRGTSHEQYF. In nucleotides, the CDR3 is TGTGCCAGCAGTTTACGCGGGACGAGCCACGAGCAGTACTTC.

This clonotype was counted between two and nine times. The rearrangement uses TRBV12-3 or TRBV12-4 and TRBJ1-2; 8 bases map to TRBD1. This CDR3 spans 15 amino acids. V trimming: 5 bases; J trimming: 2 bases; junction bases outside the gene matches: 7. This CDR3 is CASSPGTGSNYGYTF. The CDR3 DNA reads TGTGCCAGCAGTCCGGGGACAGGTAGCAACTATGGCTACACCTTC.

This clonotype was seen repeatedly, ten times or more. The V and J genes are TRBV7-8 and TRBJ2-7; either TRBD1 or TRBD2 may fit D (5 bases each). The V end was cut by 2 bases, the J end by 2 bases, with 13 bases between. The CDR3 is 15 amino acids. Germline lookup yields CDR1 SGHVS and CDR2 FQNEAQ. CDR3 loop: CASSLFRDGTYEQYF. Here the CDR3 DNA reads TGTGCCAGCAGCTTATTTAGGGACGGTACCTACGAGCAGTACTTC.

This clonotype was seen many times. This chain uses TRBV5-1 with TRBJ1-1; D is undetermined. Germline assignment: CDR1 SGHRS and CDR2 YFSETQ. This CDR3 comprises 13 residues. V lost 4 bases and J 1 base, leaving 8 bases between the germline ends. The CDR3 DNA is TGCGCCAGCAGCCTGGATTGGAACACTGAAGCTTTCTTT. Amino acid sequence: CASSLDWNTEAFF.

This clonotype appeared many times. CDR3 bases: TGTGCCAGCAGCTCTCGGACTGTAAGCTCCTACAATGAGCAGTTCTTC. Translated: CASSSRTVSSYNEQFF. The chain recombines TRBV7-8 with TRBJ2-1; D is possibly TRBD2 (5 bases). Trimming removed 4 bases at V and 0 bases at J, with 13 bases between. This CDR3 contains 16 residues. Germline values: CDR1 SGHVS, CDR2 FQNEAQ.

Concerning this clonotype itself: The junction departs from germline at one end; a sequencing error may be responsible. The genes are TRBV30 and TRBJ1-2, with D unclear. The length of the CDR3 is 11 residues. The germline CDR1 and CDR2 sequences are GTSNPN and SVGIG (reference sequence). This CDR3 is CAATDPLGYAF. CDR3 DNA sequence: TGTGCCGCTACGGACCCGCTTGGCTACGCCTTC.

This clonotype was detected many times. The J gene is TRBJ2-7, the V gene TRBV7-6; tentative D call: TRBD2 (6 bases). This CDR3 has 12 amino acids. V lost 5 bases and J 6 bases, leaving 11 bases between the germline ends. The V gene's germline CDR1 is SGHVS and CDR2 FNYEAQ. As DNA, the CDR3 is TGTGCCAGCAGCCGGACTAATCGCGAGCAGTACTTC. Translating it yields CASSRTNREQYF.

This clonotype was seen at least ten times. CDR3 in DNA: TGCGCCAGCACCTTACTAGCGGGAGGTGTTGGTGAGCAGTTCTTC. Protein sequence: CASTLLAGGVGEQFF. This chain uses TRBV5-1 with TRBJ2-1; 12 nucleotides align to TRBD2. The CDR3 consists of 15 residues. Germline V gene sequence: CDR1 SGHRS, CDR2 YFSETQ. The junction had 10 bases not matched to a gene; V was cut back by 6 bases and J by 9 bases.

This clonotype was detected only a few times. The chain combines TRBV6-5 with TRBJ1-2, with D possibly TRBD1 on 5 matching bases. CDR3 length equals 16 residues. The germline V gene has CDR1 MNHEY and CDR2 SVGAGI. V dropped 2 bases and J dropped 6 bases, with 19 bases sitting between them. The CDR3 coding sequence is TGTGCCAGCAGTTACGGAGGAGGGACGGAGGCGCATGGCTACACCTTC. Protein: CASSYGGGTEAHGYTF.

This clonotype has ten or more counts. The chain combines TRBV11-3 with TRBJ2-7; D is perhaps TRBD2 (7 bases). Trimming cost V 3 bases and J 3 bases, with 12 bases left between them. This CDR3 spans 14 amino acids. In germline, CDR1 is SGHNT, CDR2 YENEEA. DNA of the CDR3: TGTGCCAGCAGCTTGGCGGGGGCAGACTACGAGCAGTACTTC. As protein: CASSLAGADYEQYF.